This T cell receptor beta chain was identified during a study of cytomegalovirus exposure and HLA in healthy donors. General study findings and limits: What TCR beta sequences reportedly achieved was accurate prediction of HLA-A and HLA-B alleles in most subjects. It was reported that the classifier diagnosed cytomegalovirus status with high specificity and sensitivity in both the original and validation cohorts.

The ends lost 4 bases at V and 7 bases at J; junction bases unmatched: 0. Germline V gene lookup returns CDR1 SGHTA and CDR2 FQGNSA. The CDR3 is 12 residues long. Note on this clone: Its target is not known.

Use of 60 Vbeta and 13 Jbeta primers characterized the PCR. The data were produced by immunoSEQ multiplex PCR, yet TCRdb's version contains in-frame clones alone and is incomplete. The sample contains around 200,000 clones, around three quarters of which appear only once. V and J are TRBV7-2 and TRBJ1-4, with TRBD1 matching over 7 bases. The TCR was taken from a boy between 10 and 17 years old in good health and CMV-seronegative. Sequenced material: PBMCs. The CDR3 DNA follows: TGTGCCAGCAGCTGGACAGGTGAAAAACTGTTTTTT. It specifies CASSWTGEKLFF.